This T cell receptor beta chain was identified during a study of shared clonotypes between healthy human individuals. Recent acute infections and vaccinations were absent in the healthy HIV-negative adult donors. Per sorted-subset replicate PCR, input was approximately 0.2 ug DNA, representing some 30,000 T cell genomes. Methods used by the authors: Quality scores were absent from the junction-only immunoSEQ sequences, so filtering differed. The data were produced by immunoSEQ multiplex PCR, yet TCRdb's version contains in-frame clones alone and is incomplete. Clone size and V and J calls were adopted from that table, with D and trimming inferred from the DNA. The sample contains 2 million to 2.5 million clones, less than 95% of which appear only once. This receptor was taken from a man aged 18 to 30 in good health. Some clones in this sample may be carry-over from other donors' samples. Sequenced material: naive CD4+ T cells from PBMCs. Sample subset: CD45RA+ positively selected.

The CDR3 sequence is CSVLDRGWNQPQHF. CDR3 DNA sequence: TGCAGCGTTCTCGACAGGGGTTGGAATCAGCCCCAGCATTTT. The rearrangement uses TRBV29-1 and TRBJ1-5; 8 nucleotides match TRBD1. The trim removed 5 bases at V and 4 bases at J, leaving 7 bases unmatched. This CDR3 contains 14 residues. Germline assignment: CDR1 SQVTM and CDR2 ANQGSEA.